This T cell receptor (beta chain) is from a study of blood T cell repertoires in COVID-19. The J segment lost 4 bases and the V segment lost 1 base, leaving 6 bases of the junction unmatched. The germline CDR1 and CDR2 sequences are SNHLY and FYNNEI. The CDR3 totals 15 residues. Produced via immunoSEQ multiplex PCR; TCRdb's table is partial and in-frame only. The sample shows about 140,000 clones, roughly 88% of them seen only once. This sequence originates from a man aged 60 to 75 with active or convalescent COVID-19. Sequencing used peripheral blood. This chain connects TRBV2 to TRBJ1-2, with TRBD1 matching over 7 bases. The CDR3 loop reads CASSEGQGSFYGYTF. In DNA form, the CDR3 reads TGTGCCAGCAGTGAAGGACAGGGATCTTTCTATGGCTACACCTTC.